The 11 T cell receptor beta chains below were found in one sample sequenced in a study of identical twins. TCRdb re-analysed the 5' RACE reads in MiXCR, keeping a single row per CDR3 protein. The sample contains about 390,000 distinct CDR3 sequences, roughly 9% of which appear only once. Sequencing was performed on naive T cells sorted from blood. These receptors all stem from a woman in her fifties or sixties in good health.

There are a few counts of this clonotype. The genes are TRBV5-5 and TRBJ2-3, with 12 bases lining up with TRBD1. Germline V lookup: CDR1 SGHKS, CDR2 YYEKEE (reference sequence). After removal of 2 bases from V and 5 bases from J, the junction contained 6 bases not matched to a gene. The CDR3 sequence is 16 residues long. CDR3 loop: CASSLDGTGGVDTQYF. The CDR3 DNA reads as TGTGCCAGCAGCTTAGACGGGACAGGGGGCGTAGATACGCAGTATTTT.

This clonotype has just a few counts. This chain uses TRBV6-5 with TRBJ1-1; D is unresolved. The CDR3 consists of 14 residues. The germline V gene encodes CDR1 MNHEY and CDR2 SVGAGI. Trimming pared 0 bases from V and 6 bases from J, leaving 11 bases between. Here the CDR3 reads CASSYSTPRSEAFF. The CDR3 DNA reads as TGTGCCAGCAGTTACTCTACCCCCAGGTCTGAAGCTTTCTTT.

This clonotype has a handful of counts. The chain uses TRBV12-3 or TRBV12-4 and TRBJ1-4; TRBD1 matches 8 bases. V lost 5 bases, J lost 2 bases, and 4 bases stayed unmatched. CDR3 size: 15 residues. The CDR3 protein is CASSPRQGTNEKLFF. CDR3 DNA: TGTGCCAGCAGTCCCCGACAGGGGACTAATGAAAAACTGTTTTTT.

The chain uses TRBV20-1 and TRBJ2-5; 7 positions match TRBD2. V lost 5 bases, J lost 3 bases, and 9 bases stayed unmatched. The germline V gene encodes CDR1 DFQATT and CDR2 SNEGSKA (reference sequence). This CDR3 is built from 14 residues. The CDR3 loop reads CSAARLAAKETQYF. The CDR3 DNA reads TGCAGTGCTGCCCGACTAGCTGCGAAAGAGACCCAGTACTTC.

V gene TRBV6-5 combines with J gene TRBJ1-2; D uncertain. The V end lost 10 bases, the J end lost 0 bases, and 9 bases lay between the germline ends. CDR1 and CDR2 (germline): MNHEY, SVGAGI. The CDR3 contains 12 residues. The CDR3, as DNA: TGTGCCACGCGTAGCGCTAACTATGGCTACACCTTC. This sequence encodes CATRSANYGYTF.

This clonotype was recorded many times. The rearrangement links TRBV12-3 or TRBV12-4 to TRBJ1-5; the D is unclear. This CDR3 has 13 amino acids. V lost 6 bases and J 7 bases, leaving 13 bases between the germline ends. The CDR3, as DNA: TGTGCCAGCAGCCCCGGATGGGTCCAGCCCCAGCATTTT. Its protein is CASSPGWVQPQHF.

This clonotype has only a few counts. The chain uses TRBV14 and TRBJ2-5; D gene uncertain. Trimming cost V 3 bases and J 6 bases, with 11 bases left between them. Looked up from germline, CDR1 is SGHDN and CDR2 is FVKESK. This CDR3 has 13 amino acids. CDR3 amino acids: CASSHGRWKTQYF. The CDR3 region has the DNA TGTGCCAGCAGCCATGGCAGGTGGAAGACCCAGTACTTC.

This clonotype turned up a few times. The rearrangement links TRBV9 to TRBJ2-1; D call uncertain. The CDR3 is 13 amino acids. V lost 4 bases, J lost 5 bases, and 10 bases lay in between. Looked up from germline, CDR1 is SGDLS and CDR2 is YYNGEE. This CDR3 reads CASSPRVDNEQFF. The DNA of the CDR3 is TGTGCCAGCAGCCCCCGGGTGGACAATGAGCAGTTCTTC.

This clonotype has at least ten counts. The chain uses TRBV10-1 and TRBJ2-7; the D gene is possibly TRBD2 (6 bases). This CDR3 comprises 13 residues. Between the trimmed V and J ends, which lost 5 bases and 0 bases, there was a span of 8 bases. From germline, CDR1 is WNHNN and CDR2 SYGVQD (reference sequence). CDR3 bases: TGCGCCAGCAGTCGGGGGAGCTCCTACGAGCAGTACTTC. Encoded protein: CASSRGSSYEQYF.

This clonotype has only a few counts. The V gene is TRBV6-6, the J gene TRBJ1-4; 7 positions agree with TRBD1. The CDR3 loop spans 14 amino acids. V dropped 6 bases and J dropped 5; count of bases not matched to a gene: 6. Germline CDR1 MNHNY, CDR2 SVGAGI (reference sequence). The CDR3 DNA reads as TGTGCCAGCAGAGTAACAGGGGTGAATGAAAAACTGTTTTTT. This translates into CASRVTGVNEKLFF.

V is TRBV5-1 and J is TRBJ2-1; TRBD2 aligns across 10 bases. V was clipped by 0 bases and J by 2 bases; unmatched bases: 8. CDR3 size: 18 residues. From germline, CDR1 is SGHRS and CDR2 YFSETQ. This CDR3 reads CASSLVLGLARTYNEQFF. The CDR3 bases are TGCGCCAGCAGCTTGGTGTTGGGACTAGCGAGAACCTACAATGAGCAGTTCTTC. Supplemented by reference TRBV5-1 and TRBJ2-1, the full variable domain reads KAGVTQTPRYLIKTRGQQVTLSCSPISGHRSVSWYQQTPGQGLQFLFEYFSETQRNKGNFPGRFSGRQFSNSRSEMNVSTLELGDSALYLCASSLVLGLARTYNEQFFGPGTRLTVL.